This passage covers 18 T cell receptor beta chains from one sample sequenced in a study of vaccination and CD4 T cells after COVID-19. Treatment indicated: approximately nine-day PBMC culture with coronavirus spike peptide pools or control peptides (ViraFEST assay). An Oncomine TCR Beta short-read assay was used to sequence the DNA from cultured CD4+ T cells. TCRdb called the PCR reads again in MiXCR, with one record for every CDR3 protein. The sample includes over 10,000 distinct CDR3 sequences, less than 70% seen only once; the top ten take around 17%. Their cognate antigens are unknown. Sequencing used CD4+ T cells from blood, cultured in vitro. Receptor source: a human donor who had recovered from COVID-19.

About this clonotype itself: In this CDR3 the conserved last residue, phenylalanine or tryptophan, is missing, so a read error is likely. V is TRBV7-3 and J is TRBJ2-1; TRBD2 is a possible D gene (6 bases). Trimming removed 4 bases from V and 9 bases from J, with 10 bases in between. The CDR3 is 12 amino acids. Germline V gives CDR1 SGHTA, CDR2 FQGTGA. CDR3 nucleotides: TGTGCCAGCAGCTCTACGGGACTTGAGCAGTTCCTC. Its protein product is CASSSTGLEQFL.

V and J are TRBV20-1 and TRBJ2-1, with 8 bases fitting TRBD1. The germline gives CDR1 DFQATT, CDR2 SNEGSKA (reference sequence). V lost 4 bases and J lost 3; bases outside the gene matches: 5. The CDR3 runs to 14 residues. CDR3 nucleotides: TGCAGTGCTATGACAGGGGCCTTCTACAATGAGCAGTTCTTC. Its translation: CSAMTGAFYNEQFF.

This clonotype was found a few times. This chain links TRBV12-3 or TRBV12-4 with TRBJ2-7; 11 bases match TRBD1. J lost 6 bases, V lost 7 bases, and 8 bases had no gene match. This CDR3 is built from 14 residues. CDR3 sequence: CASNSGTGGFEQYF. Written as DNA, the CDR3 is TGTGCCAGCAATTCCGGGACAGGGGGTTTCGAGCAGTACTTC.

The chain is built from TRBV19 and TRBJ2-7; the D gene could be TRBD1 or TRBD2 (5 bases each). This CDR3 is 14 amino acids long. Germline V CDR1 and CDR2: LNHDA, SQIVND (reference sequence). Trimming removed 3 bases at V and 7 bases at J, with 16 bases between. CDR3 amino acids: CASSIRERGVEQYF. DNA for the CDR3: TGTGCCAGTAGTATCCGGGAACGAGGGGTAGAGCAGTACTTC. Variable domain in full (rest from reference TRBV19 and TRBJ2-7): DGGITQSPKYLFRKEGQNVTLSCEQNLNHDAMYWYRQDPGQGLRLIYYSQIVNDFQKGDIAEGYSVSREKKESFPLTVTSAQKNPTAFYLCASSIRERGVEQYFGPGTRLTVT.

The chain recombines TRBV27 with TRBJ2-1; unclear D gene. V lost 3 bases to trimming and J lost 2 bases, with 8 bases between them. Germline-derived CDR1 and CDR2 are MNHEY and SMNVEV (reference sequence). The CDR3 has 14 amino acids. The CDR3 DNA reads as TGTGCCAGCAGTTTGCAGCCACCCTACAATGAGCAGTTCTTC. This sequence encodes CASSLQPPYNEQFF.

Comments on this clonotype: At one end the junction does not follow the germline gene, possibly because of a read error. V gene TRBV7-7 combines with J gene TRBJ2-3; 7 bases map to TRBD2. Germline V gene sequence: CDR1 SSHAT, CDR2 FNYEAQ (reference sequence). CDR3 length: 15 amino acids. The DNA of the CDR3 is TGTGCTAGCAGCTTAGGCCTAGCGGGCACAGATACGCAGTATTTT. Its translation is CASSLGLAGTDTQYF. Full variable domain (remainder filled in from reference TRBV7-7 and TRBJ2-3): GAGVSQSPRYKVTKRGQDVTLRCDPISSHATLYWYQQALGQGPEFLTYFNYEAQPDKSGLPSDRFSAERPEGSISTLTIQRTEQRDSAMYRCASSLGLAGTDTQYFGPGTRLTVL.

This chain connects TRBV3-1 to TRBJ1-2; maybe TRBD1 (5 bases). CDR1 LGHDT and CDR2 YNNKEL come from the germline V gene (reference sequence). The CDR3 extends over 17 amino acids. Trimming shortened V by 1 base and J by 4 bases, and 19 bases separated the two germline ends. This chain's CDR3 is CASSQGGRRKGSYGYTF. Here the CDR3 DNA reads TGTGCCAGCAGCCAAGGGGGCCGGAGAAAGGGGTCCTATGGCTACACCTTC.

CDR3 residues: CASSSVVPETQYF. The CDR3 DNA reads as TGTGCCAGCAGTTCGGTTGTACCAGAGACCCAGTACTTC. The chain uses TRBV6-5 and TRBJ2-5; no clear D gene. This CDR3 region has 13 residues. Looked up from germline, CDR1 is MNHEY and CDR2 is SVGAGI. V was shortened by 4 bases and J by 4 bases, with 10 bases between the two germline ends.

This clonotype has more than one count but fewer than ten. This rearrangement joins TRBV20-1 to TRBJ1-6; D uncertain. Trimming cost V 1 base and J 0 bases, with 10 bases left between them. CDR3 length: 16 amino acids. Germline V gene lookup returns CDR1 DFQATT and CDR2 SNEGSKA (reference sequence). The CDR3 DNA is TGCAGTGCTAGAGGGATCCGGAGCTCCTATAATTCACCCCTCCACTTT. It is translated as CSARGIRSSYNSPLHF.

V gene TRBV12-3 or TRBV12-4 combines with J gene TRBJ1-6; possibly TRBD1 for D (5 bases). V was shortened by 7 bases and J by 7 bases, with 14 bases between the two germline ends. The CDR3 is 14 amino acids. CDR3 bases: TGTGCCAGCAACCTTTACGGGGGGAATTCACCCCTCCACTTT. Its protein product is CASNLYGGNSPLHF.

In its sample, this clonotype was seen a few times. The chain carries TRBV20-1 and TRBJ2-1; tentatively, D is TRBD1 (6 bases). Trimming left V 4 bases short and J 8 bases short, with 21 bases between. The CDR3 is made up of 15 amino acids. CDR1 and CDR2 (germline): DFQATT, SNEGSKA (reference sequence). For the CDR3, the DNA is TGCAGTGCTAAGAGACCCCAGGGGTCGAACGATGAGCAGTTCTTC. This sequence encodes CSAKRPQGSNDEQFF.

This chain joins TRBV20-1 and TRBJ2-1; TRBD2 matches at 7 bases. The germline CDR1 and CDR2 sequences are DFQATT and SNEGSKA (reference sequence). CDR3 length equals 14 residues. V lost 6 bases to trimming and J lost 8 bases; unmatched junction nucleotides: 13. Here the CDR3 reads CSAPSGGSADEQFF. The CDR3 DNA sequence: TGCAGTGCCCCCTCCGGGGGGAGTGCGGATGAGCAGTTCTTC.

The rearrangement links TRBV20-1 to TRBJ2-2; 8 bases line up with TRBD1. J was trimmed by 4 bases and V by 3 bases; bases with no gene match: 10. The germline CDR1 and CDR2 sequences are DFQATT and SNEGSKA (reference sequence). The CDR3 spans 16 residues. The CDR3 nucleotides read TGCAGTGCTAGGCCCATCAGACAGGGGAGCACCGGGGAGCTGTTTTTT. Translated, it gives CSARPIRQGSTGELFF.

V is TRBV27 and J is TRBJ2-1; D ambiguous. Germline V gene data show CDR1 as MNHEY and CDR2 as SMNVEV (reference sequence). The germline V and J ends were trimmed by 5 bases and 4 bases, with 6 bases remaining between them. CDR3 length equals 12 residues. CDR3 residues: CASSPNYNEQFF. In nucleotides, the CDR3 is TGTGCCAGCAGTCCAAATTACAATGAGCAGTTCTTC.

V gene TRBV7-9 combines with J gene TRBJ1-2; D is unresolved. This CDR3 is 15 amino acids long. The germline V gene encodes CDR1 SEHNR and CDR2 FQNEAQ (reference sequence). V lost 2 bases, J lost 4 bases, and 14 bases lay in between. CDR3 nucleotide sequence: TGTGCCAGCAGCTTAAGCAGACCTGATATCTATGGCTACACCTTC. Translated, it gives CASSLSRPDIYGYTF.

This chain joins TRBV19 and TRBJ1-1; D uncertain. There are 14 residues in the CDR3. Germline-derived CDR1 and CDR2 are LNHDA and SQIVND (reference sequence). The V end was cut by 3 bases, the J end by 1 base, with 9 bases between. As DNA, the CDR3 is TGTGCCAGTAGTATGATCGGCAAGAACACTGAAGCTTTCTTT. It encodes CASSMIGKNTEAFF.

The rearrangement joins TRBV20-1 to TRBJ2-1, with a weak D call TRBD2 (6 bases). Germline CDR1 and CDR2: DFQATT and SNEGSKA (reference sequence). The V gene lost 6 bases and the J gene lost 8 bases, with 17 bases spanning the gap. The CDR3 is 13 amino acids. CDR3 DNA: TGCAGTGCCCGGGGACTCTTGTTGGATGAGCAGTTCTTC. It codes for CSARGLLLDEQFF.

The chain recombines TRBV12-3 or TRBV12-4 with TRBJ1-2; D is ambiguous. Between the trimmed V and J ends, which lost 6 bases and 0 bases, there was a span of 11 bases. The CDR3 runs 14 residues. The CDR3 sequence is CASRASGPNYGYTF. The CDR3 DNA sequence: TGTGCCAGCAGGGCTTCGGGTCCTAACTATGGCTACACCTTC.